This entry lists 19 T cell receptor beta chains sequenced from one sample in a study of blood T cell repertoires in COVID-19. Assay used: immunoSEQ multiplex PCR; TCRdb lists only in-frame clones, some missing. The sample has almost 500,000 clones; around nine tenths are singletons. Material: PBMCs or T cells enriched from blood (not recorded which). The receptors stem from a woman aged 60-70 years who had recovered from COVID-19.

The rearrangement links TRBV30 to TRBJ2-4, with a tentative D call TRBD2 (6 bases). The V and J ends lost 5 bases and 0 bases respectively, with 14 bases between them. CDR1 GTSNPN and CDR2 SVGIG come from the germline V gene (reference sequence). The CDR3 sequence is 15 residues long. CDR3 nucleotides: TGTGCCTGGGGGGAGGTCCCACTAGCCAAAAACATTCAGTACTTC. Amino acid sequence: CAWGEVPLAKNIQYF. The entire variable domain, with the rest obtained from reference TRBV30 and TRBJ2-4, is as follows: SQTIHQWPATLVQPVGSPLSLECTVEGTSNPNLYWYRQAAGRGLQLLFYSVGIGQISSEVPQNLSASRPQDRQFILSSKKLLLSDSGFYLCAWGEVPLAKNIQYFGAGTRLSVL.

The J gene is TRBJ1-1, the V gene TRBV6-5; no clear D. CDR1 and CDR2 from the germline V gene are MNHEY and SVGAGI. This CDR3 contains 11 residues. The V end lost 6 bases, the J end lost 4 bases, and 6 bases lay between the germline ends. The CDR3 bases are TGTGCCAGCAGGGCTTCCACTGAAGCTTTCTTT. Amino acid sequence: CASRASTEAFF.

CDR3 nucleotide sequence: TGTGCCAGCAGCCTGGACAGGGGAAGTCGGGCTAATGAAAAACTGTTTTTT. Translated: CASSLDRGSRANEKLFF. The chain has TRBV5-8 and TRBJ1-4; 9 nucleotides agree with TRBD1. Germline V gives CDR1 SGHTS, CDR2 YDEGEE. J gave up 3 bases and V 4 bases, and 10 bases lay outside the gene matches. This CDR3 has 17 amino acids.

The DNA for the CDR3 is TGTGCCAGCAGCCAAGAGGTTAGCGGGTGGGGATACACAGATACGCAGTATTTT. It translates to CASSQEVSGWGYTDTQYF. The chain has TRBV3-1 (or the pseudogene TRBV3-2) and TRBJ2-3; 7 bases are shared with TRBD2. CDR3 size: 18 residues. The germline V gene has CDR1 LGHDT and CDR2 YNNKEL (reference sequence). Trimming removed 0 bases from V and 2 bases from J; junction bases left unmatched: 11.

The CDR3 region has the DNA TGTGCCAGCAGTAGGGCACAGGGGATTGAGTATGGCTACACCTTC. Its translation: CASSRAQGIEYGYTF. V gene TRBV27 combines with J gene TRBJ1-2, with 7 bases matching TRBD1. Germline V gene lookup returns CDR1 MNHEY and CDR2 SMNVEV (reference sequence). Trimming removed 5 bases from V and 5 bases from J; junction bases left unmatched: 11. This CDR3 has 15 residues.

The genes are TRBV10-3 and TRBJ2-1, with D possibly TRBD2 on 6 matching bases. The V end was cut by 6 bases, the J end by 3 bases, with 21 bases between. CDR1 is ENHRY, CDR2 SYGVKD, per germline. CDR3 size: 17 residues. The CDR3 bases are TGTGCCATCAGCTCCGATGGGCGGGGTGGAAGCTACAATGAGCAGTTCTTC. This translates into CAISSDGRGGSYNEQFF.

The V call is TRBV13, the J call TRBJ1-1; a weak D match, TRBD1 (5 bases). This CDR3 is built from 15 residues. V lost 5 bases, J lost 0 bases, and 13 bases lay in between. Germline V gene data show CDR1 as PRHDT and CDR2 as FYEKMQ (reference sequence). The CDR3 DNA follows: TGTGCCAGCAGCCCGTTTACAGGAATGAACACTGAAGCTTTCTTT. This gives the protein CASSPFTGMNTEAFF.

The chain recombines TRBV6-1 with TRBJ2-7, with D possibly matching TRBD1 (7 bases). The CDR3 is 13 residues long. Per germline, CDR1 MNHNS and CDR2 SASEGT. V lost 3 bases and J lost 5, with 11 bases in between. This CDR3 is CASSEDRRDEQYV. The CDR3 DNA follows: TGTGCCAGCAGTGAGGACAGGAGGGACGAGCAGTACGTC.

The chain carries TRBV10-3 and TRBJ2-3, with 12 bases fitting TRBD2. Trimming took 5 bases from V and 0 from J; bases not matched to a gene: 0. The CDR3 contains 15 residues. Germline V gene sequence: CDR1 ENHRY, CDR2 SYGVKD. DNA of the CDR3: TGTGCCATCAGTACTAGCGGGGGGAGCACAGATACGCAGTATTTT. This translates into CAISTSGGSTDTQYF.

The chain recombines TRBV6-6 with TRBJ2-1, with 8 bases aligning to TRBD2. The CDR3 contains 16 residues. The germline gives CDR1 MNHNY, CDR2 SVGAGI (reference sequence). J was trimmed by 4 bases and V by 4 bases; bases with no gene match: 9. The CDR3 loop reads CASSSLTGTRYNEQFF. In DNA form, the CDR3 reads TGTGCCAGCAGTTCCCTAACCGGGACTAGATACAATGAGCAGTTCTTC.

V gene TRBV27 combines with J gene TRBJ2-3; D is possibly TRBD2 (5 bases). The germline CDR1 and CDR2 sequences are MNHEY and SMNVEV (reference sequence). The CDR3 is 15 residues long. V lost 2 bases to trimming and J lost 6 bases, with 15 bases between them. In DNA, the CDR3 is TGTGCCAGCAGTTTAGTTGGCGGGCCGGGTGATACGCAGTATTTT. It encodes CASSLVGGPGDTQYF.

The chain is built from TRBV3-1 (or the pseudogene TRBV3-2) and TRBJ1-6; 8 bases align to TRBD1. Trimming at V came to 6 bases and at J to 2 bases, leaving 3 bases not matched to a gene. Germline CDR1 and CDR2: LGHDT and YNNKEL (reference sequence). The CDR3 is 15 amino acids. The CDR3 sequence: CASRYRGAYNSPLHF. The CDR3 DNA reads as TGTGCCAGCAGGTACAGGGGGGCCTATAATTCACCCCTCCACTTT.

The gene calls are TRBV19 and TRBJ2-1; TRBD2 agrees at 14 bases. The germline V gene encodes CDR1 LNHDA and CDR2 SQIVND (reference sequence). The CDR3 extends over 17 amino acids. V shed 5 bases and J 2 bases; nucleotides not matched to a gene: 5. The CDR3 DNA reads TGTGCCAGTAGTTCGGGACTAGCGGGGGCAACCTACAATGAGCAGTTCTTC. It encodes CASSSGLAGATYNEQFF.

In nucleotides, the CDR3 is TGCGCCAGTAAGACTCGGTCGGGACAGGGCGAGTCCACCGGGGAGCTGTTTTTT. It yields the protein CASKTRSGQGESTGELFF. The chain recombines TRBV5-1 with TRBJ2-2; TRBD1 aligns across 9 bases. The germline gives CDR1 SGHRS, CDR2 YFSETQ. With V trimmed by 8 bases and J by 4 bases, 18 bases remained unmatched. The CDR3 spans 18 residues.

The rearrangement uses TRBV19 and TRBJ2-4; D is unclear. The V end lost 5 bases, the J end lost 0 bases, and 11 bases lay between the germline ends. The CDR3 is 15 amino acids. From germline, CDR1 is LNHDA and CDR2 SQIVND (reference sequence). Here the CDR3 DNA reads TGTGCCAGTAGTCCCGGGTTGATAGCCAAAAACATTCAGTACTTC. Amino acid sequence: CASSPGLIAKNIQYF.

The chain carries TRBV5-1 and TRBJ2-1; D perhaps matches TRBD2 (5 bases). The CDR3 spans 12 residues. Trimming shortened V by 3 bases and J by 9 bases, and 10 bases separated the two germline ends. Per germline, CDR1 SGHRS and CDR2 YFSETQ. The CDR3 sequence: CASSYNSAEQFF. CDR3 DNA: TGCGCCAGCAGCTACAATAGCGCTGAGCAGTTCTTC. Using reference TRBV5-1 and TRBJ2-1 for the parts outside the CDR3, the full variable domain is KAGVTQTPRYLIKTRGQQVTLSCSPISGHRSVSWYQQTPGQGLQFLFEYFSETQRNKGNFPGRFSGRQFSNSRSEMNVSTLELGDSALYLCASSYNSAEQFFGPGTRLTVL.

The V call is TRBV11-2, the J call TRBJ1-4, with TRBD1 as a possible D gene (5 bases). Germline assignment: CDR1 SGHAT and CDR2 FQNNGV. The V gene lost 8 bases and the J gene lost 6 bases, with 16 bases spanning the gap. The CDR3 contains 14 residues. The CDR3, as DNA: TGTGCCAGCGGAGCGCCAGGGAGGGATGAAAAACTGTTTTTT. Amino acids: CASGAPGRDEKLFF.

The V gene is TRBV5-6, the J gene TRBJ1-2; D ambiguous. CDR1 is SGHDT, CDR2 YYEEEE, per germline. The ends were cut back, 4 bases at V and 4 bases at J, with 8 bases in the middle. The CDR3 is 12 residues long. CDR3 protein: CASSREVYGYTF. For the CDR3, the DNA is TGTGCCAGCAGCCGAGAAGTCTATGGCTACACCTTC.

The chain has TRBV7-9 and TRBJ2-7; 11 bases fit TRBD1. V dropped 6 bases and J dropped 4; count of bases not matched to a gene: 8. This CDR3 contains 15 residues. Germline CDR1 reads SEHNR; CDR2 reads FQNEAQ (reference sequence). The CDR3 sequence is CASSLLRDRGYEQYF. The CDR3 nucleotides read TGTGCCAGCAGTTTGCTCCGGGACAGGGGGTACGAGCAGTACTTC. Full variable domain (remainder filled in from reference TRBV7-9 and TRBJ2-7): DTGVSQNPRHKITKRGQNVTFRCDPISEHNRLYWYRQTLGQGPEFLTYFQNEAQLEKSRLLSDRFSAERPKGSFSTLEIQRTEQGDSAMYLCASSLLRDRGYEQYFGPGTRLTVT.